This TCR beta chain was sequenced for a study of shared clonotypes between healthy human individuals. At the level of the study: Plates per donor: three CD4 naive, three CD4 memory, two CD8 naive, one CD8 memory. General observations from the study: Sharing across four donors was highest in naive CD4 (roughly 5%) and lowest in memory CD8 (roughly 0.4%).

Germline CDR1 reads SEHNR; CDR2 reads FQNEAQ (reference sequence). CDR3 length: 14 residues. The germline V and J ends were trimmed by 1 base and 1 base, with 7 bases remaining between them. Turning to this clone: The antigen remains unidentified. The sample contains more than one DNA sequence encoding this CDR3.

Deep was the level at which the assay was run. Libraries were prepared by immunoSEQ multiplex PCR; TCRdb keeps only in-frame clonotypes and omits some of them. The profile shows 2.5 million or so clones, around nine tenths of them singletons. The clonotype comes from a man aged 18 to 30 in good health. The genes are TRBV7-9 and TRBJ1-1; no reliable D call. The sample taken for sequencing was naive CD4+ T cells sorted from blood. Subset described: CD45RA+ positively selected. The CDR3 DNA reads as TGTGCCAGCAGCTTAGTTGGGGAGAACACTGAAGCTTTCTTT. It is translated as CASSLVGENTEAFF.